Listed below are T cell receptor beta chains from one sample, sequenced in a study of Tregs in tolerant kidney transplant recipients. Sequencing was performed with immunoSEQ multiplex PCR; in TCRdb, only in-frame clones are kept and a portion is missing. The sample consists of some 250,000 clones, 65% to 85% of them appearing once. Specimen: CD4+ T cells from blood. These receptors originate from a human donor in good health. CDR3s include the opening cysteine and the closing phenylalanine or tryptophan. A D gene is named only where the DNA matches it firmly. The size entry is marked missing in some rows and otherwise reads once, few, many or a size class.

abundance,v_gene,d_gene,j_gene,CDR3nt,CDR3aa
.,TRBV11-2,.,TRBJ1-1,TGTGCCAGCAGCTTAGATAGGGGGGACACTGAAGCTTTCTTT,CASSLDRGDTEAFF
.,TRBV6-1,.,TRBJ1-3,TGTGCCAGCAGCACAGGGATCTCTGGAAACACCATATATTTT,CASSTGISGNTIYF
.,TRBV30,TRBD1,TRBJ1-5,TGTGCCTGGAGCCCCGGACAGGGTTATCAGCCCCAGCATTTT,CAWSPGQGYQPQHF
once,TRBV6-5,.,TRBJ1-2,TGTGCCAGCAGTCACAGGGAGGACTATGGCTACACCTTC,CASSHREDYGYTF
.,TRBV18,TRBD1,TRBJ1-1,TGTGCCAGCTCACCGACAGGGGACACTGAAGCTTTCTTT,CASSPTGDTEAFF
.,TRBV2,TRBD2,TRBJ2-5,TGTGCCAGCAGAGATCCCCTGGCGGGGGGGCCAGAGACCCAGTACTTC,CASRDPLAGGPETQYF
.,TRBV6-1,TRBD1,TRBJ2-2,TGTGCCAGCAGTGATCGCCGACTTGGGACAGTTCCGAACACCGGGGAGCTGTTTTTT,CASSDRRLGTVPNTGELFF
once,TRBV4-1,.,TRBJ2-5,TGCGCCAGCAGCCTAGCCTACCAAGAGACCCAGTACTTC,CASSLAYQETQYF
.,TRBV27,.,TRBJ1-1,TGTGCCAGCAGAGGGAGAGGGTCGAGGACCAACACTGAAGCTTTCTTT,CASRGRGSRTNTEAFF
.,TRBV6-6,.,TRBJ2-5,TGTGCCAGCAGTTACCCGGAGGAGACCCAGTACTTC,CASSYPEETQYF
.,TRBV5-1,.,TRBJ2-3,TGCGCCAGCAGCTCTATAGAGAAGGGCACAGATACGCAGTATTTT,CASSSIEKGTDTQYF
.,TRBV7-2,.,TRBJ2-7,TGTGCCAGCAGCCAGGTAACCTACGAGCAGTACTTC,CASSQVTYEQYF
few,TRBV19,.,TRBJ1-2,TGTGCCACACAGTACAGGGAAGGCGGCTACACCTTC,CATQYREGGYTF
.,TRBV5-6,.,TRBJ2-7,TGTGCCAGCAGCTTCTACTACGAGCAGTACTTC,CASSFYYEQYF
.,TRBV19,TRBD1,TRBJ2-2,TGTGCCAGTAGTACGATCGGACAGGTATCATCGAACACCGGGGAGCTGTTTTTT,CASSTIGQVSSNTGELFF
.,TRBV2,.,TRBJ1-2,TGTGCCAGCAGTGAAGGAAACTATGGCTACACCTTC,CASSEGNYGYTF
.,TRBV6-6,.,TRBJ1-2,TGTGCCAGCAGAAACGAGGGGTATGGCTATGGCTACACCTTC,CASRNEGYGYGYTF
.,TRBV10-3,TRBD2,TRBJ2-1,TGTGCCATCCTTAGCGGGACCACTTACAATGAGCAGTTCTTC,CAILSGTTYNEQFF
.,TRBV13,TRBD1,TRBJ1-2,TGTGCCAGCAGCGCGGACAGGGGGTACTATGGCTACACCTTC,CASSADRGYYGYTF
.,TRBV19,.,TRBJ1-2,TGTGCCAGTAGCGCAGGGTCTACTAACTATGGCTACACCTTC,CASSAGSTNYGYTF
.,TRBV30,.,TRBJ1-1,TGTGCCTGGCTCCAGGGGTGGAGGACTGAAGCTTTCTTT,CAWLQGWRTEAFF
once,TRBV6-1,TRBD1,TRBJ2-7,TGTGCCAGCATTCTTGACAGGGGGCTCTACGAGCAGTACTTC,CASILDRGLYEQYF
.,TRBV6-6,TRBD2,TRBJ2-5,TGTGCCAGCAGTTACGGAGCGGGAGCAGGGTTTGAGACCCAGTACTTC,CASSYGAGAGFETQYF
.,TRBV10-2,.,TRBJ1-1,TGCGCCAGCAAGAAGGGGAACACTGAAGCTTTCTTT,CASKKGNTEAFF
.,TRBV5-1,.,TRBJ2-6,TGCGCCAGCAGCTCGTTGACAGTGGGAACCGGGGCCAACGTCCTGACTTTC,CASSSLTVGTGANVLTF
.,TRBV7-8,TRBD1,TRBJ1-3,TGTGCCAGCAGCTCCGGTTACAGGGGGTCTGGAAACACCATATATTTT,CASSSGYRGSGNTIYF
once,TRBV5-4,TRBD2,TRBJ2-1,TGTGCCAGCAGCTTGATAGCGGGGACGTACAATGAGCAGTTCTTC,CASSLIAGTYNEQFF
.,TRBV15,.,TRBJ2-1,TGTGCCACCAGCTATACAGGGTCCTACAATGAGCAGTTCTTC,CATSYTGSYNEQFF
few,TRBV6-5,.,TRBJ1-5,TGTGCCAGCAGTTACTCGAGGCAGGGAGGCAATCAGCCCCAGCATTTT,CASSYSRQGGNQPQHF
.,TRBV7-9,.,TRBJ1-1,TGTGCCAGCAGCTTATTAGGGCAGCCTATGAACACTGAAGCTTTCTTT,CASSLLGQPMNTEAFF